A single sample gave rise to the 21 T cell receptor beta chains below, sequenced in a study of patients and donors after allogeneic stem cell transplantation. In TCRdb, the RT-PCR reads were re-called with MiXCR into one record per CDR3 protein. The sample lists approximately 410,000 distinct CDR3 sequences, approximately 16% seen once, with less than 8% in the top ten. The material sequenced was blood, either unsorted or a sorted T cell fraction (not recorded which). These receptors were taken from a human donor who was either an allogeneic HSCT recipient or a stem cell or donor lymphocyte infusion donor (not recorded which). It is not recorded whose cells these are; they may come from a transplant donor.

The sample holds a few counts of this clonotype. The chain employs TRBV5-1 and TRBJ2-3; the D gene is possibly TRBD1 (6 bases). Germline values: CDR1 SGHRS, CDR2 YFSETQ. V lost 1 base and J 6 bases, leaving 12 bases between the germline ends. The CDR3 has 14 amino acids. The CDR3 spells CASSLFGGRDTQYF. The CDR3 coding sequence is TGCGCCAGCAGCTTGTTTGGGGGCCGTGATACGCAGTATTTT.

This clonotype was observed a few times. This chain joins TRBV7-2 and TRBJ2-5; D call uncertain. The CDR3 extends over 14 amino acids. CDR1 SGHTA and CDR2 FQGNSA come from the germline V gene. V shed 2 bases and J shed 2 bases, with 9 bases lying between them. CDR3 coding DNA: TGTGCCAGCAGCTTAAGACGGTTACAAGAGACCCAGTACTTC. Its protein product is CASSLRRLQETQYF.

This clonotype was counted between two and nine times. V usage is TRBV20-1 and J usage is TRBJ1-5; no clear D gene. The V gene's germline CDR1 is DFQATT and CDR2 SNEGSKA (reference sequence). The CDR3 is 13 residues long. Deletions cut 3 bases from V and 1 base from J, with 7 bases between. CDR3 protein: CSASGTSNQPQHF. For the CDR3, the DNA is TGCAGTGCTAGCGGAACAAGCAATCAGCCCCAGCATTTT.

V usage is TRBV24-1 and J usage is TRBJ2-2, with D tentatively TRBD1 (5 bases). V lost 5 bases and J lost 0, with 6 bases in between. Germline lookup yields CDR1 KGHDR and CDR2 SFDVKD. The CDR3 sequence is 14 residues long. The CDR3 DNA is TGTGCCACCAGTGGGACACCGAACACCGGGGAGCTGTTTTTT. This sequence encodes CATSGTPNTGELFF.

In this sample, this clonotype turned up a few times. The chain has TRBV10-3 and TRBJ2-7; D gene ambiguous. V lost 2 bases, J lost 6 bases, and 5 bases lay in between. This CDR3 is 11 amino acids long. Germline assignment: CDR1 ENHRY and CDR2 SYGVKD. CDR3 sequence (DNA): TGTGCCATCAGTGAGGGGTCCGAGCAGTACTTC. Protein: CAISEGSEQYF.

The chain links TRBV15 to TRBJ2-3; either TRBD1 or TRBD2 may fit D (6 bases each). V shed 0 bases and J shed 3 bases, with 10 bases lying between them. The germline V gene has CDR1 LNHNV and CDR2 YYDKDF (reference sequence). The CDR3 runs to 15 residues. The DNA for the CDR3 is TGTGCCACCAGCAGAGATTGGGGGGCGACAGATACGCAGTATTTT. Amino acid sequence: CATSRDWGATDTQYF.

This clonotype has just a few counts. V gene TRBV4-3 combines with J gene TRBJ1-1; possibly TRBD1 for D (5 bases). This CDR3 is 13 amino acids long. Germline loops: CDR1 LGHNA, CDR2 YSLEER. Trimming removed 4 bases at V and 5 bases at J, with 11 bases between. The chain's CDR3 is CASSPRVRTEAFF. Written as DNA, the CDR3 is TGCGCCAGCAGCCCCAGGGTTCGTACTGAAGCTTTCTTT.

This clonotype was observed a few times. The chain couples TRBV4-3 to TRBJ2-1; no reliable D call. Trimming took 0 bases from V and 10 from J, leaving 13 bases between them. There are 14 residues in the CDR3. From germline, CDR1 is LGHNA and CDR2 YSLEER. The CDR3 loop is CASSQDEHPLEQFF. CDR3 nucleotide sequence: TGCGCCAGCAGCCAAGACGAGCATCCTCTAGAGCAGTTCTTC.

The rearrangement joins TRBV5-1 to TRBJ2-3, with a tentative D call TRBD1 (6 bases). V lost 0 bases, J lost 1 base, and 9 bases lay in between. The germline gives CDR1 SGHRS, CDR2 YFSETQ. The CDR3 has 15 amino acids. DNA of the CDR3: TGCGCCAGCAGCTTGGAGGGGGTGGGCACAGATACGCAGTATTTT. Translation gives CASSLEGVGTDTQYF.

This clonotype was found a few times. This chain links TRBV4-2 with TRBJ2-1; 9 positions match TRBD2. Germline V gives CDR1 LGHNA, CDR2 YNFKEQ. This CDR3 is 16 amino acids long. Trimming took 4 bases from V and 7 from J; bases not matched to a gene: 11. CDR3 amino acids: CASSPLPAGGRNEQFF. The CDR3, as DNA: TGTGCCAGCAGCCCTCTCCCCGCGGGAGGGCGGAATGAGCAGTTCTTC.

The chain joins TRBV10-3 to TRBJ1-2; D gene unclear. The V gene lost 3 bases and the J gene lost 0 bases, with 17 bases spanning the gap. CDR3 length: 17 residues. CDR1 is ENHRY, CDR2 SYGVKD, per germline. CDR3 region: CAISDYEGPKANYGYTF. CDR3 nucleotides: TGTGCCATCAGTGATTACGAAGGGCCAAAAGCTAACTATGGCTACACCTTC.

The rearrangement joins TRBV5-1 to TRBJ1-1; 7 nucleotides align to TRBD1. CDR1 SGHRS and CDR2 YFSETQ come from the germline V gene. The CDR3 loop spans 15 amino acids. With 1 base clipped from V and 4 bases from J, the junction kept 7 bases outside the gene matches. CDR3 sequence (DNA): TGCGCCAGCAGCTTGAACAGGGGCCCGGGCACTGAAGCTTTCTTT. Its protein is CASSLNRGPGTEAFF.

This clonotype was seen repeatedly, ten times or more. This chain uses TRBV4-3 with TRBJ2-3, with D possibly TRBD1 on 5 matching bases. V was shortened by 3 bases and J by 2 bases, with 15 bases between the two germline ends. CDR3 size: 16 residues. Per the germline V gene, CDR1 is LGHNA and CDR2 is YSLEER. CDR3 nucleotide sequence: TGCGCCAGCAGCCAGGCAACAGGAACTTCCACAGATACGCAGTATTTT. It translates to CASSQATGTSTDTQYF.

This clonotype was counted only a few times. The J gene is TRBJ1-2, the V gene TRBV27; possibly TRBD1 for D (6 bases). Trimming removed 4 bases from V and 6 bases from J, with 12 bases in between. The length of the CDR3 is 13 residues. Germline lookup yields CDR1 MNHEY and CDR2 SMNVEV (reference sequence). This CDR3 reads CASSSIRGDGYTF. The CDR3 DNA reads TGTGCCAGCAGTTCCATCAGGGGCGATGGCTACACCTTC.

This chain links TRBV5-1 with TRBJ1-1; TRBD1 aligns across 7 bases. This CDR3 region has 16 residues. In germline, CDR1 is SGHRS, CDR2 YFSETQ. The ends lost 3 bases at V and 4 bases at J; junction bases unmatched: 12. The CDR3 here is CASSYYFGSGGTEAFF. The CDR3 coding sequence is TGCGCCAGCAGCTATTACTTCGGATCAGGGGGCACTGAAGCTTTCTTT.

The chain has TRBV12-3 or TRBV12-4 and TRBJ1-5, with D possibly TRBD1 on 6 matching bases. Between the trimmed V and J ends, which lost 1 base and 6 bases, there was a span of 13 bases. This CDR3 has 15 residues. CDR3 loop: CASSLGQGLRQPQHF. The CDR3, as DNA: TGTGCCAGCAGTTTAGGTCAGGGGTTACGTCAGCCCCAGCATTTT.

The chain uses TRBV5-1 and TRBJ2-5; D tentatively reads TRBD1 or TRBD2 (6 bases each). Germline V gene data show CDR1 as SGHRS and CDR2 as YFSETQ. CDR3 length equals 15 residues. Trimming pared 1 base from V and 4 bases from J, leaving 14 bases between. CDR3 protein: CASSLRGAVGETQYF. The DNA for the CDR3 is TGCGCCAGCAGCTTGAGGGGGGCCGTAGGAGAGACCCAGTACTTC.

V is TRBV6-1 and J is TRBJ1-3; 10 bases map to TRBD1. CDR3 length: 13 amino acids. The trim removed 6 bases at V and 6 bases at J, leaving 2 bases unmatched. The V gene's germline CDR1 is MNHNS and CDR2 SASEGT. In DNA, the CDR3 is TGTGCCAGCAGCCGACAGGGGGCAAACACCATATATTTT. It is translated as CASSRQGANTIYF.

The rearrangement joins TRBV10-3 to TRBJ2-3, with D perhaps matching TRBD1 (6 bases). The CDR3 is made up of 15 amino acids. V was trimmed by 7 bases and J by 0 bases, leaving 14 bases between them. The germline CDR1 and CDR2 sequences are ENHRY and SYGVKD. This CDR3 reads CAITRGGSSTDTQYF. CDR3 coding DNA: TGTGCCATCACCAGAGGGGGATCTAGCACAGATACGCAGTATTTT.

For the CDR3, the DNA is TGTGCCAGCAGCGCGAGGGACACCCTAATCTATGGCTACACCTTC. The encoded protein is CASSARDTLIYGYTF. The chain joins TRBV9 to TRBJ1-2; a weak D match, TRBD1 (6 bases). The germline gives CDR1 SGDLS, CDR2 YYNGEE. This CDR3 region has 15 residues. The V end lost 3 bases, the J end lost 4 bases, and 16 bases lay between the germline ends.

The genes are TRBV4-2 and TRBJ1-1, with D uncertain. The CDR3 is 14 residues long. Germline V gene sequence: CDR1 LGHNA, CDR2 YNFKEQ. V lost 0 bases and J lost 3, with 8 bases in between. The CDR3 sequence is CASSQEDGDTEAFF. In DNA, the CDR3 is TGTGCCAGCAGCCAAGAAGATGGGGACACTGAAGCTTTCTTT.